The rows below give T cell receptor beta chains drawn from one sample of a study of blood T cells in healthy people across ages. Using its own MiXCR run on the 5' RACE reads, TCRdb lists one record per CDR3 protein. The table has about 1.8 million distinct CDR3 sequences, less than 50% seen once. The material sequenced was blood. The receptors originated from a woman between 35 and 50 years old in good health. CDR3s include the opening cysteine and the closing phenylalanine or tryptophan. D genes are given only for firm matches. Only part of the rows carry a size: once, few, many, or a class if the clone is expanded.

v_gene: TRBV19; j_gene: TRBJ1-1; d_gene: .; abundance: .; CDR3aa: CASSIVPRDTEAFF; CDR3nt: TGTGCCAGTAGTATAGTCCCCAGGGACACTGAAGCTTTCTTT
v_gene: TRBV7-2; j_gene: TRBJ2-3; d_gene: .; abundance: .; CDR3aa: CASSLNRVVADTQYF; CDR3nt: TGTGCCAGCAGCTTAAATCGGGTCGTCGCAGATACGCAGTATTTT
v_gene: TRBV14; j_gene: TRBJ1-2; d_gene: TRBD1; abundance: .; CDR3aa: CASSQDLTGDRFSGYTF; CDR3nt: TGTGCCAGCAGCCAAGATCTAACAGGGGACCGTTTTTCTGGCTACACCTTC
v_gene: TRBV2; j_gene: TRBJ1-1; d_gene: .; abundance: .; CDR3aa: CASSEQDLMNTEAFF; CDR3nt: TGTGCCAGCAGTGAACAGGACCTAATGAACACTGAAGCTTTCTTT
v_gene: TRBV7-2; j_gene: TRBJ2-3; d_gene: TRBD2; abundance: .; CDR3aa: CASSTQRGVTDTQYF; CDR3nt: TGTGCCAGCAGCACCCAGCGGGGGGTCACAGATACGCAGTATTTT
v_gene: TRBV19; j_gene: TRBJ2-5; d_gene: .; abundance: .; CDR3aa: CASTDRTGETQYF; CDR3nt: TGTGCCAGTACAGACAGAACGGGAGAGACCCAGTACTTC
v_gene: TRBV7-2; j_gene: TRBJ2-7; d_gene: .; abundance: .; CDR3aa: CASSPTGFGEQYF; CDR3nt: TGTGCCAGCAGCCCCACAGGGTTCGGCGAGCAGTACTTC
v_gene: TRBV7-2; j_gene: TRBJ2-7; d_gene: .; abundance: few; CDR3aa: CASSLGGQSQYF; CDR3nt: TGTGCCAGCAGCTTAGGGGGGCAGTCCCAGTACTTC
v_gene: TRBV12-3/TRBV12-4; j_gene: TRBJ1-6; d_gene: .; abundance: many; CDR3aa: CASSQSSYNSPLHF; CDR3nt: TGTGCCAGCAGCCAGAGCTCCTATAATTCACCCCTCCACTTT
v_gene: TRBV5-1; j_gene: TRBJ1-1; d_gene: TRBD1; abundance: .; CDR3aa: CASSRDRGGGEAFF; CDR3nt: TGCGCCAGCAGTCGAGACAGGGGGGGTGGTGAAGCTTTCTTT
v_gene: TRBV4-2; j_gene: TRBJ1-2; d_gene: TRBD1; abundance: few; CDR3aa: CASSDDRVDYGYTF; CDR3nt: TGTGCCAGCAGCGACGACAGGGTGGACTATGGCTACACCTTC
v_gene: TRBV5-5; j_gene: TRBJ2-1; d_gene: TRBD2; abundance: .; CDR3aa: CASKSGGAGNEQFF; CDR3nt: TGTGCCAGCAAAAGCGGGGGGGCAGGCAATGAGCAGTTCTTC
v_gene: TRBV7-2; j_gene: TRBJ1-5; d_gene: .; abundance: .; CDR3aa: CASSPIGAGILGNQPQHF; CDR3nt: TGTGCCAGCAGCCCGATCGGGGCAGGGATTCTGGGCAATCAGCCCCAGCATTTT
v_gene: TRBV7-2; j_gene: TRBJ2-5; d_gene: .; abundance: .; CDR3aa: CASSLGVGDETQYF; CDR3nt: TGTGCCAGCAGCTTAGGAGTCGGGGATGAGACCCAGTACTTC
v_gene: TRBV29-1; j_gene: TRBJ1-5; d_gene: .; abundance: .; CDR3aa: CSVGGGGKPQHF; CDR3nt: TGCAGCGTTGGGGGGGGAGGAAAGCCCCAGCATTTT
v_gene: TRBV7-9; j_gene: TRBJ1-2; d_gene: TRBD1; abundance: few; CDR3aa: CASSRRDRGQAGYTF; CDR3nt: TGTGCCAGCAGCCGAAGGGACAGGGGGCAGGCTGGCTACACCTTC
v_gene: TRBV5-1; j_gene: TRBJ2-3; d_gene: TRBD2; abundance: .; CDR3aa: CASSFTSGSDTQYF; CDR3nt: TGCGCCAGCAGCTTTACTAGCGGGTCAGATACGCAGTATTTT
v_gene: TRBV4-3; j_gene: TRBJ2-7; d_gene: .; abundance: few; CDR3aa: CASSQDGAGTAIYEQYF; CDR3nt: TGCGCCAGCAGCCAAGATGGGGCGGGGACAGCTATCTACGAGCAGTACTTC
v_gene: TRBV4-3; j_gene: TRBJ2-7; d_gene: TRBD1; abundance: .; CDR3aa: CASSSIGQGVYEQYF; CDR3nt: TGCGCCAGCAGCTCTATAGGACAGGGGGTTTACGAGCAGTACTTC
v_gene: TRBV24-1; j_gene: TRBJ2-7; d_gene: TRBD1; abundance: .; CDR3aa: CATSPQGASYEQYF; CDR3nt: TGTGCCACCAGTCCACAGGGGGCTTCCTACGAGCAGTACTTC
v_gene: TRBV11-2; j_gene: TRBJ2-7; d_gene: .; abundance: .; CDR3aa: CASSLADFPYEQYF; CDR3nt: TGTGCCAGCAGCTTAGCAGATTTCCCCTACGAGCAGTACTTC
v_gene: TRBV20-1; j_gene: TRBJ2-3; d_gene: TRBD2; abundance: .; CDR3aa: CSALGRGLAGGPDTQYF; CDR3nt: TGCAGTGCTCTAGGAAGGGGACTAGCGGGGGGGCCGGATACGCAGTATTTT
v_gene: TRBV6-6; j_gene: TRBJ2-3; d_gene: TRBD2; abundance: .; CDR3aa: CASSYLRGGSTDTQYF; CDR3nt: TGTGCCAGCAGTTACTTGCGCGGGGGGAGCACAGATACGCAGTATTTT
v_gene: TRBV6-5; j_gene: TRBJ2-1; d_gene: TRBD1; abundance: few; CDR3aa: CASGDRPSSYNEQFF; CDR3nt: TGTGCCAGTGGGGACAGACCTTCTTCCTACAATGAGCAGTTCTTC
v_gene: TRBV27; j_gene: TRBJ1-2; d_gene: TRBD1; abundance: .; CDR3aa: CASREGTGGGYTF; CDR3nt: TGTGCCAGCAGAGAAGGGACAGGCGGTGGCTACACCTTC
v_gene: TRBV20-1; j_gene: TRBJ1-6; d_gene: .; abundance: .; CDR3aa: CSARDSSNSPLHF; CDR3nt: TGCAGTGCTAGAGATTCATCCAATTCACCCCTCCACTTT
v_gene: TRBV4-3; j_gene: TRBJ2-1; d_gene: .; abundance: few; CDR3aa: CASSQVRAGTDTYNEQFF; CDR3nt: TGCGCCAGCAGCCAAGTCAGGGCTGGGACCGATACCTACAATGAGCAGTTCTTC
v_gene: TRBV6-6; j_gene: TRBJ2-5; d_gene: TRBD2; abundance: .; CDR3aa: CASLELGGGLEETQYF; CDR3nt: TGTGCCAGCTTAGAACTAGGCGGGGGTTTAGAAGAGACCCAGTACTTC
v_gene: TRBV6-2/TRBV6-3; j_gene: TRBJ2-7; d_gene: .; abundance: .; CDR3aa: CASSSPEGLTYEQYF; CDR3nt: TGTGCCAGCAGTTCCCCGGAGGGGCTAACCTACGAGCAGTACTTC
v_gene: TRBV6-2/TRBV6-3; j_gene: TRBJ2-7; d_gene: .; abundance: few; CDR3aa: CASTPGSWNREQYF; CDR3nt: TGTGCCAGCACCCCCGGCAGTTGGAATCGGGAGCAGTACTTC
v_gene: TRBV28; j_gene: TRBJ2-7; d_gene: .; abundance: .; CDR3aa: CASSLMGALSQYEQYF; CDR3nt: TGTGCCAGCAGTTTAATGGGGGCCCTTTCCCAGTACGAGCAGTACTTC
v_gene: TRBV6-5; j_gene: TRBJ2-7; d_gene: TRBD2; abundance: once; CDR3aa: CASSYSPGTSGGGYEQYF; CDR3nt: TGTGCCAGCAGTTACTCGCCAGGGACTAGCGGGGGGGGCTACGAGCAGTACTTC
v_gene: TRBV5-1; j_gene: TRBJ1-2; d_gene: .; abundance: .; CDR3aa: CASSEDGNYGYTF; CDR3nt: TGCGCCAGCTCCGAGGATGGAAACTATGGCTACACCTTC
v_gene: TRBV4-1; j_gene: TRBJ2-3; d_gene: TRBD2; abundance: .; CDR3aa: CASSQLGLAGGRTDTQYF; CDR3nt: TGCGCCAGCAGCCAATTGGGACTAGCGGGGGGACGCACAGATACGCAGTATTTT
v_gene: TRBV9; j_gene: TRBJ1-2; d_gene: .; abundance: few; CDR3aa: CASSVGGLDGYTF; CDR3nt: TGTGCCAGCAGCGTAGGAGGGTTGGATGGCTACACCTTC
v_gene: TRBV12-3/TRBV12-4; j_gene: TRBJ1-6; d_gene: .; abundance: .; CDR3aa: CASSPQRTNSPLHF; CDR3nt: TGTGCCAGCAGTCCCCAAAGGACAAATTCACCCCTCCACTTT
v_gene: TRBV6-1; j_gene: TRBJ1-1; d_gene: .; abundance: .; CDR3aa: CASSEEGVMNTEAFF; CDR3nt: TGTGCCAGCAGTGAAGAAGGGGTTATGAACACTGAAGCTTTCTTT